Below are 28 T cell receptor gamma chains sequenced from a single sample in a study of gamma-delta T cells after stem cell transplantation. TCRdb re-identified clones in the RT-PCR reads via CATT. The sample carries some 4,400 gamma-chain clones, around 21% recorded once. Sequenced sample: gamma-delta T cells. The receptors stem from a human donor. It is not recorded whose cells these are; they may come from a transplant donor.

CDR3 coding DNA: TGTGCCACCTGGGACCCCAAGGATTATTATAAGAAACTCTTT. This translates into CATWDPKDYYKKLF. This chain links TRGV2 with TRGJ1 or TRGJ2. Trimming removed 3 bases from V and 2 bases from J; junction bases left unmatched: 7. This CDR3 spans 14 amino acids. The germline V gene encodes CDR1 EGSNGY and CDR2 YDSYNSKV.

This clone turned up a few times. The chain is built from TRGV2 and TRGJ1 or TRGJ2. From germline, CDR1 is EGSNGY and CDR2 YDSYNSKV. Trimming cost V 0 bases and J 5 bases; bases outside gene matches: 7. This CDR3 has 14 amino acids. The CDR3 nucleotides read TGTGCCACCTGGGACGGGAAGCGACATTATAAGAAACTCTTT. Protein sequence: CATWDGKRHYKKLF.

This clone was seen a few times. Different DNA sequences within this sample yield the same CDR3. The chain employs TRGV3 and TRGJ1 or TRGJ2. The CDR3 runs 13 residues. Germline CDR1 reads VTNTFY; CDR2 reads YDVSTARD (reference sequence). V was pared by 0 bases and J by 6 bases, with 5 bases of the junction left unmatched. CDR3 nucleotides: TGTGCCACCTGGGACAGGCGCAGTTATAAGAAACTCTTT. Amino acids: CATWDRRSYKKLF.

This clone has more than one count but fewer than ten. The junction differs from germline at one of its ends, possibly a read error. The chain carries TRGV3 and TRGJ1 or TRGJ2. CDR1 VTNTFY and CDR2 YDVSTARD come from the germline V gene (reference sequence). This CDR3 has 13 residues. The CDR3 DNA follows: TGTGCCACCTGGGGCAGGCTCTTCGGGAAGAAACTCTTT. Its translation is CATWGRLFGKKLF.

The V gene is TRGV8, the J gene TRGJ1 or TRGJ2. The CDR3 totals 11 residues. Germline CDR1 reads VENAVY; CDR2 reads YDSYNSRV. With V trimmed by 3 bases and J by 12 bases, 8 bases remained unmatched. The CDR3 loop reads CATWDGLTKLF. The CDR3 bases are TGTGCCACCTGGGATGGCCTAACGAAACTCTTT.

As to this clone: The junction departs from the called germline gene at one end, perhaps through a read error. The rearrangement links TRGV8 to TRGJP2. This CDR3 has 15 amino acids. Germline-derived CDR1 and CDR2 are VENAVY and YDSYNSRV. CDR3 DNA sequence: TGTGCCACCTGGGCCACCCTTAGTAGTGATGGGATCAAGACGTTT. Its protein product is CATWATLSSDGIKTF.

The chain links TRGV5 to TRGJ1 or TRGJ2. The CDR3 is 13 residues long. J lost 2 bases, V lost 5 bases, and 6 bases had no gene match. Germline V gene sequence: CDR1 VINAFY, CDR2 YDVSNSKD. The CDR3 spells CATWVNDYYKKLF. Written as DNA, the CDR3 is TGTGCCACCTGGGTAAACGATTATTATAAGAAACTCTTT.

The chain recombines TRGV2 with TRGJ1 or TRGJ2. This CDR3 region has 14 residues. V shed 0 bases and J 4 bases; nucleotides not matched to a gene: 6. Germline CDR1 and CDR2: EGSNGY and YDSYNSKV. The CDR3 protein is CATWDGRCYYKKLF. CDR3 bases: TGTGCCACCTGGGACGGGCGATGCTATTATAAGAAACTCTTT.

The chain couples TRGV9 to TRGJP2. The germline gives CDR1 GITISATS, CDR2 ISYDGTV (reference sequence). The CDR3 spans 15 residues. The ends lost 3 bases at V and 9 bases at J; junction bases unmatched: 13. In DNA, the CDR3 is TGTGCCTTGTGGGAGATGCGGGGCTGGCATTGGATCAAGACGTTT. This encodes CALWEMRGWHWIKTF.

This chain links TRGV5 with TRGJ1 or TRGJ2. Trimming at V came to 3 bases and at J to 9 bases, leaving 8 bases not matched to a gene. The CDR3 is made up of 12 amino acids. Germline V gene lookup returns CDR1 VINAFY and CDR2 YDVSNSKD. The CDR3 region is CATWDLGGKKLF. Written as DNA, the CDR3 is TGTGCCACCTGGGACCTAGGTGGTAAGAAACTCTTT.

Comments on this clone: At one end the junction does not follow the germline gene, possibly because of a read error. The chain employs TRGV9 and TRGJ1 or TRGJ2. This CDR3 comprises 11 residues. Germline CDR1 and CDR2: GITISATS and ISYDGTV (reference sequence). CDR3 protein: CALWEYYKKLF. The CDR3 nucleotides are TGTGCCTTGTGGGAATATTATAAGAAACTCTTC.

As concerns this clone: A much larger clone differs from this one at a single base, so this may be a read error. J is TRGJ1 or TRGJ2 and V is TRGV2. J lost 4 bases, V lost 6 bases, and 3 bases had no gene match. The CDR3 runs 11 residues. Per the germline V gene, CDR1 is EGSNGY and CDR2 is YDSYNSKV. CDR3 DNA sequence: TGTGCCACCTGGTGCTATTATAAGAAACTCTTT. It encodes CATWCYYKKLF.

A remark on this clone: A read error may be the cause here, since a much bigger clone is one base away. This chain joins TRGV5 and TRGJ1 or TRGJ2. V was pared by 4 bases and J by 7 bases, with 1 base of the junction left unmatched. This CDR3 is built from 10 residues. Per the germline V gene, CDR1 is VINAFY and CDR2 is YDVSNSKD. CDR3 in amino acids: CATWEYKKLF. The CDR3 bases are TGTGCCACCTGGGAATATAAGAAACTCTTT.

A single count supports this clone. Mismatch with germline at one junction end may stem from a read error. The chain recombines TRGV2 with TRGJ1 or TRGJ2. The CDR3 is 16 residues long. Per germline, CDR1 EGSNGY and CDR2 YDSYNSKV. The CDR3 DNA follows: TGTGCCACCTGGGACGGGCCTGAACGGCTTTATTATAAGAACCTCTTT. Translation: CATWDGPERLYYKNLF.

As DNA, the CDR3 is TGTGCCTTGTGGGAGGTGGAGGATGAAGAGTTGGGCAAAAAAATCAAGGTATTT. It encodes CALWEVEDEELGKKIKVF. The rearrangement links TRGV9 to TRGJP. This CDR3 has 18 amino acids. Germline V CDR1 and CDR2: GITISATS, ISYDGTV (reference sequence). The J segment lost 5 bases and the V segment lost 0 bases, leaving 7 bases of the junction unmatched.

This clone was counted only a few times. The chain links TRGV2 to TRGJ1 or TRGJ2. J was trimmed by 3 bases and V by 0 bases; bases with no gene match: 8. CDR3 length: 15 amino acids. Germline lookup yields CDR1 EGSNGY and CDR2 YDSYNSKV. The CDR3 DNA is TGTGCCACCTGGGACGGGCTCTCCCCTTATTATAAGAAACTCTTT. Encoded protein: CATWDGLSPYYKKLF.

Concerning this clone itself: The same CDR3 can be traced to other DNA sequences in this sample. The chain recombines TRGV3 with TRGJ1 or TRGJ2. Trimming cost V 1 base and J 1 base; bases outside gene matches: 4. This CDR3 region has 14 residues. CDR1 VTNTFY and CDR2 YDVSTARD come from the germline V gene (reference sequence). The CDR3 loop is CATWDSLNYYKKLF. The CDR3 DNA reads TGTGCCACCTGGGACAGTCTTAATTATTATAAGAAACTCTTT.

A note on this clone: The junction and the germline gene differ at one end; a read error may be behind it. The same CDR3 can be traced to other DNA sequences in this sample. This chain links TRGV8 with TRGJP1. CDR1 VENAVY and CDR2 YDSYNSRV come from the germline V gene. The CDR3 is 14 residues long. The CDR3 DNA reads TGTGCCACCTGGGATTGGGCTACTGGCTGGTTCAAGATATTT. This gives the protein CATWDWATGWFKIF.

The chain carries TRGV9 and TRGJ1 or TRGJ2. The CDR3 contains 13 residues. After removal of 5 bases from V and 10 bases from J, the junction contained 14 bases not matched to a gene. Germline lookup yields CDR1 GITISATS and CDR2 ISYDGTV (reference sequence). DNA for the CDR3: TGTGCCTTGTGGGGGGTTAACTTCCCCAAGAAACTCTTT. It is translated as CALWGVNFPKKLF.

The chain has TRGV5 and TRGJ1 or TRGJ2. With 0 bases clipped from V and 7 bases from J, the junction kept 6 bases outside the gene matches. CDR1 and CDR2 from the germline V gene are VINAFY and YDVSNSKD. The CDR3 totals 13 residues. The CDR3 sequence: CATWDRPRYKKLF. The CDR3 region has the DNA TGTGCCACCTGGGACAGGCCTCGCTATAAGAAACTCTTT.

In its sample, this clone was seen a few times. The same CDR3 also results from other DNA sequences found in this sample. The rearrangement links TRGV3 to TRGJ1 or TRGJ2. From germline, CDR1 is VTNTFY and CDR2 YDVSTARD (reference sequence). V was clipped by 0 bases and J by 11 bases; unmatched bases: 4. This CDR3 comprises 11 residues. As DNA, the CDR3 is TGTGCCACCTGGGACAGGCCTGAGAAACTCTTT. This sequence encodes CATWDRPEKLF.

The CDR3 sequence is CATWDTGGGYKKLF. Here the CDR3 DNA reads TGTGCCACCTGGGACACCGGAGGAGGATATAAGAAACTCTTT. The chain is built from TRGV4 and TRGJ1 or TRGJ2. V lost 4 bases and J lost 7; bases outside the gene matches: 13. Per germline, CDR1 EGSTGY and CDR2 YDSYTSSV. The length of the CDR3 is 14 residues.

The chain has TRGV2 and TRGJ1 or TRGJ2. V trimming: 0 bases; J trimming: 13 bases; junction bases outside the gene matches: 3. The germline gives CDR1 EGSNGY, CDR2 YDSYNSKV. The length of the CDR3 is 10 residues. Here the CDR3 DNA reads TGTGCCACCTGGGACGGGGGAAAACTCTTT. It encodes CATWDGGKLF.

In this sample, this clone turned up a few times. The chain carries TRGV3 and TRGJ1 or TRGJ2. Per the germline V gene, CDR1 is VTNTFY and CDR2 is YDVSTARD (reference sequence). Trimming removed 1 base from V and 8 bases from J; junction bases left unmatched: 5. The CDR3 runs to 12 residues. The CDR3 DNA reads as TGTGCCACCTGGGACAGACAAGATAAGAAACTCTTT. It yields the protein CATWDRQDKKLF.

The gene calls are TRGV9 and TRGJ1 or TRGJ2. The CDR3 is 14 amino acids. In germline, CDR1 is GITISATS, CDR2 ISYDGTV (reference sequence). The J segment lost 0 bases and the V segment lost 2 bases, leaving 4 bases of the junction unmatched. CDR3: CALWEGLNYYKKLF. CDR3 sequence (DNA): TGTGCCTTGTGGGAGGGTTTGAATTATTATAAGAAACTCTTT.

This clone was counted between two and nine times. The V call is TRGV8, the J call TRGJ1 or TRGJ2. Germline V gene sequence: CDR1 VENAVY, CDR2 YDSYNSRV. The V segment lost 1 base and the J segment 4 bases; nucleotides outside the gene matches: 1. The CDR3 is 12 residues long. The CDR3 region is CATWDSYYKKLF. The CDR3, as DNA: TGTGCCACCTGGGATAGCTATTATAAGAAACTCTTT.

V is TRGV4 and J is TRGJ1 or TRGJ2. After removal of 3 bases from V and 11 bases from J, the junction contained 13 bases not matched to a gene. Germline assignment: CDR1 EGSTGY and CDR2 YDSYTSSV. This CDR3 is built from 13 residues. The CDR3 is CATWDLPDPQKLF. In nucleotides, the CDR3 is TGTGCCACCTGGGATCTCCCCGATCCCCAGAAACTCTTT.

This clone was counted between two and nine times. The chain joins TRGV5 to TRGJP2. The CDR3 has 16 amino acids. The J segment lost 1 base and the V segment lost 3 bases, leaving 8 bases of the junction unmatched. From germline, CDR1 is VINAFY and CDR2 YDVSNSKD. The CDR3 sequence is CATWDRPPSSDWIKTF. CDR3 in DNA: TGTGCCACCTGGGACCGCCCCCCTAGTAGTGATTGGATCAAGACGTTT.